This T cell receptor beta chain was identified in a study of regulatory T cells in long-lasting Graves disease. This clonotype was found many times. The antigen remains unidentified. Time point noted: newly diagnosed GD, antithyroid drugs for less than 3 months. There was RNA extracted from PBMCs, and the TCR library was made from it. CDR1 and CDR2 from the germline V gene are MNHEY and SVGEGT. The length of the CDR3 is 13 residues. V dropped 2 bases and J dropped 2 bases, with 7 bases sitting between them. Study-level results: The study found lower TCR diversity in persistent Graves' patients than in newly diagnosed ones. Relative to new patients (around 1,000), persistent patients exhibited greater sharing of public clonotypes (over 2,500).

Relying on iRepertoire HTBI primers and Arm-PCR of CDR3 regions, the team built TCR beta libraries. Using its own MiXCR run on the multiplex PCR reads, TCRdb lists one record per CDR3 protein. The profile covers roughly 510,000 distinct CDR3 sequences, with about 16% appearing a single time and around 11% taken by the ten largest. The same data also went into a second study, on T cells in Graves' hyperthyroidism and ophthalmopathy. This second study notes: The authors deemed Graves' hyperthyroidism stable absent ophthalmopathy progression within 18 months. The hyperthyroidism was newly diagnosed and had lasted under 2 months; the patients were aged 18 to 65.

The J gene is TRBJ2-7, the V gene TRBV6-2 or TRBV6-3; D perhaps matches TRBD1 (6 bases). This receptor was obtained from a man between 18 and 29 years old with Graves disease. The sample here was peripheral blood mononuclear cells (PBMCs), taken at new diagnosis, from a patient treated with antithyroid drugs. The DNA of the CDR3 is TGTGCCAGCAGTTACCGGGACACCTACGAGCAGTACTTC. Amino acid sequence: CASSYRDTYEQYF.